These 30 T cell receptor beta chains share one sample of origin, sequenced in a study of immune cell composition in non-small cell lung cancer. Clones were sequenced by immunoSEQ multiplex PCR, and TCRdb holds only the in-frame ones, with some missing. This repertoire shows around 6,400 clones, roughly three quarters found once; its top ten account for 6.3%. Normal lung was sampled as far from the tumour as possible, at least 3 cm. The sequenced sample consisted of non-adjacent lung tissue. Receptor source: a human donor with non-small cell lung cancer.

The CDR3 sequence: CASSLQPSVQETQYF. The DNA of the CDR3 is TGCGCCAGCAGCTTACAGCCTTCGGTCCAAGAGACCCAGTACTTC. The genes are TRBV5-1 and TRBJ2-5; D not resolved. The germline CDR1 and CDR2 sequences are SGHRS and YFSETQ. The CDR3 covers 15 residues. The V end lost 2 bases, the J end lost 1 base, and 12 bases lay between the germline ends.

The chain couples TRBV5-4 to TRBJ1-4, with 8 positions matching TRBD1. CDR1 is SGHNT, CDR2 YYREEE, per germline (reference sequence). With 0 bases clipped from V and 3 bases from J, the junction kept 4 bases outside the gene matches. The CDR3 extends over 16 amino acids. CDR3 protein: CASSLAGGQANEKLFF. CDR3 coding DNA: TGTGCCAGCAGCTTGGCGGGGGGACAGGCTAATGAAAAACTGTTTTTT. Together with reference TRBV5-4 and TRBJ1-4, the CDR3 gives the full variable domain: ETGVTQSPTHLIKTRGQQVTLRCSSQSGHNTVSWYQQALGQGPQFIFQYYREEENGRGNFPPRFSGLQFPNYSSELNVNALELDDSALYLCASSLAGGQANEKLFFGSGTQLSVL.

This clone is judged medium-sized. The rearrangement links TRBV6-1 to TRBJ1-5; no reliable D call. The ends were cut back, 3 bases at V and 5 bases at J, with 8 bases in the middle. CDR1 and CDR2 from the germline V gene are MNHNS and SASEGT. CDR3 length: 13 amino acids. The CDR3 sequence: CASSDTYDQPQHF. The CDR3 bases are TGTGCCAGCAGTGACACATATGATCAGCCCCAGCATTTT.

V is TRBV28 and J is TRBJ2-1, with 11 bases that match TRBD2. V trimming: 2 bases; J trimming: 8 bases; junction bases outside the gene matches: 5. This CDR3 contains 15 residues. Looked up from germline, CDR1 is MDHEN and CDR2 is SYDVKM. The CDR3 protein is CASSLAGTSGDEQFF. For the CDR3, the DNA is TGTGCCAGCAGTTTAGCTGGGACTAGCGGTGATGAGCAGTTCTTC.

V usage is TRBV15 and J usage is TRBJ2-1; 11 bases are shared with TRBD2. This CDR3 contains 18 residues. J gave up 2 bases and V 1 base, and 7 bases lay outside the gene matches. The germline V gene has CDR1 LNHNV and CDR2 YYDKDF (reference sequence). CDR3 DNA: TGTGCCACCAGCAGAGTCGTTTCGGGACTAGCGGCCTACAATGAGCAGTTCTTC. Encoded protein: CATSRVVSGLAAYNEQFF.

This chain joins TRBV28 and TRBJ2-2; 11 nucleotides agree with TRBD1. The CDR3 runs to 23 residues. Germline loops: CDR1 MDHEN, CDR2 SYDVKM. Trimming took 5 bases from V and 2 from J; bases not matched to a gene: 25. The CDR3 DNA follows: TGTGCCAGCAGTCCCCGGACAGGGGGCGCTTCGGTAGCGGGGTATCCAAACACCGGGGAGCTGTTTTTT. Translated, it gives CASSPRTGGASVAGYPNTGELFF. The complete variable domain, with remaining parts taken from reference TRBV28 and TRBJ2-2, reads DVKVTQSSRYLVKRTGEKVFLECVQDMDHENMFWYRQDPGLGLRLIYFSYDVKMKEKGDIPEGYSVSREKKERFSLILESASTNQTSMYLCASSPRTGGASVAGYPNTGELFFGEGSRLTVL.

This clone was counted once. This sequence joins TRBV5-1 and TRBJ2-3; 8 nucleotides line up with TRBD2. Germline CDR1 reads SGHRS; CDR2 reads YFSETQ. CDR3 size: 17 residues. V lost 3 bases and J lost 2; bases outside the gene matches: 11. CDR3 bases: TGCGCCAGCAGCTCGCGACAACTAGCGGAACACACAGATACGCAGTATTTT. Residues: CASSSRQLAEHTDTQYF.

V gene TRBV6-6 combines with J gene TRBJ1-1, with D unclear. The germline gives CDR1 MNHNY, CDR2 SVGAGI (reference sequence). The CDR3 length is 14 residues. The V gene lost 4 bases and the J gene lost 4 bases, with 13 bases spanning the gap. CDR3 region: CASSFRATSTEAFF. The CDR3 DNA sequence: TGTGCCAGCAGTTTCCGGGCCACTAGCACTGAAGCTTTCTTT.

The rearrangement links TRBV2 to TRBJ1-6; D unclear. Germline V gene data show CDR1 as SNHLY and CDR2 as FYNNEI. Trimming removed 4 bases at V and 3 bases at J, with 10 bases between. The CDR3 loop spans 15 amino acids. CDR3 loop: CASSGLGSYNSPLHF. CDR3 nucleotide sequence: TGTGCCAGCAGTGGCTTGGGCAGCTATAATTCACCCCTCCACTTT. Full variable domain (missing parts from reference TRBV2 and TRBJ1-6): EPEVTQTPSHQVTQMGQEVILRCVPISNHLYFYWYRQILGQKVEFLVSFYNNEISEKSEIFDDQFSVERPDGSNFTLKIRSTKLEDSAMYFCASSGLGSYNSPLHFGNGTRLTVT.

CDR3 in DNA: TGTGCCAGCAGCTTCAGCGGCAGCTCCTACAATGAGCAGTTCTTC. Its protein product is CASSFSGSSYNEQFF. The J gene is TRBJ2-1, the V gene TRBV7-3; D is perhaps TRBD2 (5 bases). Trimming removed 3 bases at V and 0 bases at J, with 9 bases between. Germline values: CDR1 SGHTA, CDR2 FQGTGA. This CDR3 region has 15 residues.

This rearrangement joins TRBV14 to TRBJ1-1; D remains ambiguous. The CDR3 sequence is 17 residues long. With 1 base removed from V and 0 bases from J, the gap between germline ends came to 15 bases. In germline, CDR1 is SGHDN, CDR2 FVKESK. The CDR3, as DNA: TGTGCCAGCAGCCAAGCATGGGGAGGAGCTCTGAACACTGAAGCTTTCTTT. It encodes CASSQAWGGALNTEAFF.

CDR3 DNA: TGCAGCGTCAGGGTCAGCTCCTACGAGCAGTACTTC. Protein sequence: CSVRVSSYEQYF. This chain links TRBV29-1 with TRBJ2-5, with D perhaps TRBD1 (5 bases). The J call could be wrong; TRBJ2-7 is a better fit for the DNA end. The CDR3 consists of 12 residues. CDR1 is SQVTM and CDR2 is ANQGSEA in the germline V gene.

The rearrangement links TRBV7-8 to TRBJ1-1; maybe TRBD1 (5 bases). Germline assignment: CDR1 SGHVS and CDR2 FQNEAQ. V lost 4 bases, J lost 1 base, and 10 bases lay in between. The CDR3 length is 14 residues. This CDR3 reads CASSYIRGNTEAFF. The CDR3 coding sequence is TGTGCCAGCAGCTATATTAGGGGGAACACTGAAGCTTTCTTT.

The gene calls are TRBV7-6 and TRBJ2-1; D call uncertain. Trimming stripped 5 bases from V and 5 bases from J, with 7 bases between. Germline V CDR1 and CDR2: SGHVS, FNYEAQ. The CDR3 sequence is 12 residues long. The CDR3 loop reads CASSPFDNEQFF. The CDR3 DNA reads TGTGCCAGCAGCCCCTTTGACAATGAGCAGTTCTTC.

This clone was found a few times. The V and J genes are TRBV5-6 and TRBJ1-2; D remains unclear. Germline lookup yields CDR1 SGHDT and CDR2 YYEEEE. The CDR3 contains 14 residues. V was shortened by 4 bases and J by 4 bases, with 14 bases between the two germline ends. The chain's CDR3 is CASSRGGPVYGYTF. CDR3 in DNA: TGTGCCAGCAGCCGGGGTGGGCCGGTCTATGGCTACACCTTC.

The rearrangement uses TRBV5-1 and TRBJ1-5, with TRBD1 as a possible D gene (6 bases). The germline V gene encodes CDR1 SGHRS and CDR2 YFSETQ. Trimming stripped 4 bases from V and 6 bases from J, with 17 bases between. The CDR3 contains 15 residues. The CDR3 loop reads CASSRLRDTSQPQHF. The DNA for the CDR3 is TGCGCCAGCAGCCGACTCCGGGACACTAGTCAGCCCCAGCATTTT.

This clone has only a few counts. CDR3 amino acids: CASSPRTGGGYTF. CDR3 bases: TGTGCCAGCAGCCCTCGGACAGGGGGTGGCTACACCTTC. This rearrangement joins TRBV14 to TRBJ1-2, with 10 bases identical to TRBD1. V gave up 4 bases and J gave up 7 bases; unmatched junction bases: 3. The CDR3 runs 13 residues. In germline, CDR1 is SGHDN, CDR2 FVKESK.

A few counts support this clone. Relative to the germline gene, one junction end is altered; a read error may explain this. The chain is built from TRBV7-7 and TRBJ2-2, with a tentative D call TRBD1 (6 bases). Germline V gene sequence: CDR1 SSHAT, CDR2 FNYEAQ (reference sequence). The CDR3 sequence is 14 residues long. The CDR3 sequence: CASSLIQGNGELFF. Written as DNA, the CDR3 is TGTGCTAGCAGCTTAATACAGGGAAACGGGGAGCTGTTTTTT.

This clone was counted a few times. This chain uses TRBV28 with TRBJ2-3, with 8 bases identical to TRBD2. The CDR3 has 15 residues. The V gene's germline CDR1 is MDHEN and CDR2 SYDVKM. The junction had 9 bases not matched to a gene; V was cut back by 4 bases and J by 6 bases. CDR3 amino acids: CASSSPGLGADTQYF. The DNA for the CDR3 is TGTGCCAGCAGTTCCCCGGGACTAGGAGCGGATACGCAGTATTTT.

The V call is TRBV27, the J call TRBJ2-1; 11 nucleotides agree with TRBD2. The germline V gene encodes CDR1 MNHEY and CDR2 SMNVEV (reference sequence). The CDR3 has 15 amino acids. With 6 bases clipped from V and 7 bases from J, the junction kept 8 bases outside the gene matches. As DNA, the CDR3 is TGTGCCAGCAGATTTATTAGCGGGGGGGCGAATGAGCAGTTCTTC. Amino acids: CASRFISGGANEQFF.

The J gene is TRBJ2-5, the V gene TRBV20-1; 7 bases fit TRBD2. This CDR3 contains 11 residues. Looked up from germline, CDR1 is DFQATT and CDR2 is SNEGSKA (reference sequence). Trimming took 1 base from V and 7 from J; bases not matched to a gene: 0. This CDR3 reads CSARGEGTQYF. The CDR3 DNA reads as TGCAGTGCTAGAGGGGAGGGGACCCAGTACTTC.

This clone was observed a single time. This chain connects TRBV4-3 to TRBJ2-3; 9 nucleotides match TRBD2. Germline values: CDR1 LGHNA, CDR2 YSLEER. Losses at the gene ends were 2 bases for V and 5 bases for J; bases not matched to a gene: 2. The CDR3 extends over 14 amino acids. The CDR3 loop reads CASSQQRGEDTQYF. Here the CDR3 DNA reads TGCGCCAGCAGCCAACAGCGGGGGGAAGATACGCAGTATTTT.

CDR3 residues: CASGSGNTEAFF. DNA for the CDR3: TGTGCTAGTGGTTCCGGGAACACTGAAGCTTTCTTT. V gene TRBV12-5 combines with J gene TRBJ1-1, with D hard to call. V lost 4 bases to trimming and J lost 1 base, with 4 bases between them. Germline CDR1 is LGHNT and CDR2 is FRNRAP. The CDR3 totals 12 residues. The full variable domain, in which reference TRBV12-5 and TRBJ1-1 provide the parts outside the CDR3, is DARVTQTPRHKVTEMGQEVTMRCQPILGHNTVFWYRQTMMQGLELLAYFRNRAPLDDSGMPKDRFSAEMPDATLATLKIQPSEPRDSAVYFCASGSGNTEAFFGQGTRLTVV.

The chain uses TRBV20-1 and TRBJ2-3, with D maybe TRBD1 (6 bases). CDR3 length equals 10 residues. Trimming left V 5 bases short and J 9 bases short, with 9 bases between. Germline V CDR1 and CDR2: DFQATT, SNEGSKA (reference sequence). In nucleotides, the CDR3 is TGCAGTGCTGGGGGCCTAACGCAGTATTTT. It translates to CSAGGLTQYF.

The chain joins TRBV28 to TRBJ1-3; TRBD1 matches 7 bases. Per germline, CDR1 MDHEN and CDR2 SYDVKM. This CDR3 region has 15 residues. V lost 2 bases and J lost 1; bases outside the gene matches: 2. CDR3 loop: CASSLDRDSGNTIYF. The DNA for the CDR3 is TGTGCCAGCAGTTTAGACAGGGATTCTGGAAACACCATATATTTT.

CDR3 region: CASSVAGSRNTDTQYF. The CDR3, as DNA: TGTGCCAGCAGCGTAGCCGGGTCGAGAAATACAGATACGCAGTATTTT. The V gene is TRBV9, the J gene TRBJ2-3; no definite D call. The CDR3 contains 16 residues. The germline gives CDR1 SGDLS, CDR2 YYNGEE. The germline V and J ends were trimmed by 0 bases and 3 bases, with 14 bases remaining between them.

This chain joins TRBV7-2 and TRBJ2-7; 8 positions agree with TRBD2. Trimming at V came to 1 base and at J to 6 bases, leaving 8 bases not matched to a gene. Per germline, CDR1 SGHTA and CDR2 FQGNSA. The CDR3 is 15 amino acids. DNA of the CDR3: TGTGCCAGCAGCTTAGGCAGCGGGAGTTCCAGCGAGCAGTACTTC. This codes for CASSLGSGSSSEQYF.

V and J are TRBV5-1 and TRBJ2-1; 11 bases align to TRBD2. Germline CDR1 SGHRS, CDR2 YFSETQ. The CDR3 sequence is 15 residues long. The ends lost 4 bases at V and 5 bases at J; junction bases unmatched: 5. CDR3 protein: CASSPSGRSNNEQFF. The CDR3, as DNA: TGCGCCAGCAGCCCTAGCGGGAGGTCGAACAATGAGCAGTTCTTC.

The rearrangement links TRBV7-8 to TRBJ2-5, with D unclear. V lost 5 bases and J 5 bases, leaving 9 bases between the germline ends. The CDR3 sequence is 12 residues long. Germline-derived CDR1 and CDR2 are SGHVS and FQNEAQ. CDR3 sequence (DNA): TGTGCCAGCAGCCCTATCCGGGAGACCCAGTACTTC. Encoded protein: CASSPIRETQYF. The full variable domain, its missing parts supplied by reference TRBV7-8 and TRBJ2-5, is GAGVSQSPRYKVAKRGQDVALRCDPISGHVSLFWYQQALGQGPEFLTYFQNEAQLDKSGLPSDRFFAERPEGSVSTLKIQRTQQEDSAVYLCASSPIRETQYFGPGTRLLVL.

This chain's CDR3 is CASSLQGYEQYF. The CDR3 DNA reads as TGTGCCAGCAGCTTACAGGGCTACGAGCAGTACTTC. The V and J genes are TRBV5-5 and TRBJ2-7; a weak D match, TRBD1 (6 bases). Germline CDR1 is SGHKS and CDR2 is YYEKEE (reference sequence). CDR3 length: 12 residues. The V and J ends lost 2 bases and 3 bases respectively, with 6 bases between them.